A selection of T cell receptor beta chains follows, all from one sample in a study of identical twins. TCRdb passed the 5' RACE reads through MiXCR, listing each CDR3 protein once. The data contain over 200,000 distinct CDR3 sequences, over 9.5% of them singletons. Sample: memory T cells sorted from blood. The receptor set was obtained from a man aged 50 to 60 in good health. CDR3s include the opening cysteine and the closing phenylalanine or tryptophan. D genes are given only for firm matches. Size tells how often a clone was seen (once, few, many) or the class of an expanded clone, and some rows leave it out.

>TRBV5-1|TRBJ2-1|many|.
CASSLVPGVSYNEQFF
TGCGCCAGCAGCTTGGTGCCGGGAGTCTCCTACAATGAGCAGTTCTTC
>TRBV5-1|TRBJ1-1|few|.
CASSLYAGSKTEAFF
TGCGCCAGCAGCTTGTATGCAGGCTCAAAAACTGAAGCTTTCTTT
>TRBV11-1|TRBJ2-4|once|TRBD1
CASSFRTGGNIQYF
TGTGCCAGCAGCTTTAGGACAGGGGGAAACATTCAGTACTTC
>TRBV7-9|TRBJ2-6|.|.
CASSFFSSSGANVLTF
TGTGCCAGCAGCTTCTTTTCTAGCTCTGGGGCCAACGTCCTGACTTTC
>TRBV4-3|TRBJ1-4|few|.
CASSQDTGGGLGEKLFF
TGCGCCAGCAGCCAAGATACGGGCGGGGGGCTGGGGGAAAAACTGTTTTTT
>TRBV12-3/TRBV12-4|TRBJ2-7|many|.
CASSLVLFGESSYEQYF
TGTGCCAGCAGTTTAGTGCTTTTCGGGGAGAGCTCCTACGAGCAGTACTTC
>TRBV12-3/TRBV12-4|TRBJ1-4|few|TRBD1
CASSLGTGGATNEKLFF
TGTGCCAGCAGTTTAGGGACAGGGGGTGCAACTAATGAAAAACTGTTTTTT
>TRBV24-1|TRBJ2-3|.|.
CATSDGGSADTQYF
TGTGCCACCAGTGATGGGGGCTCCGCAGATACGCAGTATTTT
>TRBV21-1|TRBJ2-7|.|.
CASSKALAARLDF
TGTGCCAGCAGCAAAGCGCTGGCGGCCCGGTTGGACTTC
>TRBV9|TRBJ2-1|.|.
CASSVGLGGGVHNEQFF
TGTGCCAGCAGCGTAGGATTAGGGGGTGGGGTGCACAATGAGCAGTTCTTC
>TRBV4-1|TRBJ1-2|.|.
CASSQDPKNYGYTF
TGCGCCAGCAGCCAAGATCCTAAAAACTATGGCTACACCTTC
>TRBV20-1|TRBJ2-7|many|.
CSASPYEQYF
TGCAGTGCTAGTCCCTACGAGCAGTACTTC
>TRBV5-1|TRBJ2-2|few|.
CASRQGVETGELFF
TGCGCCAGCCGACAAGGGGTCGAGACCGGGGAGCTGTTTTTT
>TRBV12-3/TRBV12-4|TRBJ2-2|many|TRBD2
CASTRTSVSTGELFF
TGTGCCAGCACCAGGACTAGCGTCAGCACCGGGGAGCTGTTTTTT
>TRBV19|TRBJ2-7|few|.
CASSGTYGFQQYF
TGTGCCAGTAGTGGCACGTATGGTTTCCAGCAGTACTTC
>TRBV12-3/TRBV12-4|TRBJ1-2|many|.
CASSFTAYGYTF
TGTGCCAGCAGTTTCACGGCCTATGGCTACACCTTC
>TRBV20-1|TRBJ2-3|.|TRBD2
CSAREGGADTQYF
TGCAGTGCTAGAGAGGGGGGGGCAGATACGCAGTATTTT